A selection of T cell receptor beta chains follows, all from one sample in a study of T cells in Graves' hyperthyroidism and ophthalmopathy. One entry per CDR3 protein results from TCRdb running MiXCR on the multiplex PCR reads. This sample has hundreds of thousands of distinct CDR3 sequences, with more than 11% found just once. Specimen: blood. These receptors were obtained from a woman under 40 with Graves' hyperthyroidism that later progressed to Graves' ophthalmopathy. The CDR3 runs from the conserved cysteine through the conserved F or W. Fields, in order: D gene, CDR3 length, V gene, clone size, J gene, CDR3 protein, CDR3 DNA. A D gene is named only where the DNA matches it firmly. Size values are once, few and many counts, or a class for expanded clones, and some rows have none.

D: .
length: 13
V: TRBV29-1
size: .
J: TRBJ2-1
CDR3: CRAGTGPYNEQFF
DNA: TGCAGGGCCGGGACTGGCCCCTACAATGAGCAGTTCTTC

D: .
length: 12
V: TRBV7-3
size: .
J: TRBJ2-5
CDR3: CASSARQETQYF
DNA: TGTGCCAGCAGCGCCCGCCAAGAGACCCAGTACTTC

D: .
length: 14
V: TRBV14
size: few
J: TRBJ1-2
CDR3: CASSQRRPPYGYTF
DNA: TGTGCCAGCAGCCAAAGGCGCCCTCCCTATGGCTACACCTTC

D: .
length: 13
V: TRBV9
size: .
J: TRBJ1-1
CDR3: CASSTLGGTEAFF
DNA: TGTGCCAGCAGCACCCTCGGGGGAACTGAAGCTTTCTTT

D: .
length: 14
V: TRBV11-2
size: many
J: TRBJ1-1
CDR3: CASSSGPAVDEAFF
DNA: TGTGCCAGCAGCTCCGGCCCGGCAGTAGATGAAGCTTTCTTT

D: .
length: 11
V: TRBV12-3/TRBV12-4
size: many
J: TRBJ2-5
CDR3: CASRSEETQYF
DNA: TGTGCCAGCAGGAGTGAAGAGACCCAGTACTTC

D: .
length: 11
V: TRBV12-3/TRBV12-4
size: many
J: TRBJ1-1
CDR3: CASSFEVEAFF
DNA: TGTGCCAGCAGTTTTGAGGTTGAAGCTTTCTTT

D: .
length: 15
V: TRBV18
size: few
J: TRBJ1-2
CDR3: CASSPKVPSNYGYTF
DNA: TGTGCCAGCTCACCAAAGGTTCCTTCTAACTATGGCTACACCTTC

D: .
length: 15
V: TRBV4-2
size: few
J: TRBJ1-6
CDR3: CASSQEGGANSPLHF
DNA: TGTGCCAGCAGCCAAGAAGGGGGAGCTAATTCACCCCTCCACTTT

D: .
length: 16
V: TRBV27
size: many
J: TRBJ1-2
CDR3: CASSFVRGVAGYGYTF
DNA: TGTGCCAGCAGTTTTGTGCGTGGGGTGGCGGGCTATGGCTACACCTTC

D: .
length: 12
V: TRBV18
size: many
J: TRBJ1-5
CDR3: CASSPRNQPQHF
DNA: TGTGCCAGCTCCCCCAGGAATCAGCCCCAGCATTTT

D: .
length: 12
V: TRBV12-3/TRBV12-4
size: many
J: TRBJ2-7
CDR3: CASSVQGNEQYF
DNA: TGTGCCAGCAGCGTACAGGGAAACGAGCAGTACTTC

D: TRBD1
length: 15
V: TRBV7-3
size: many
J: TRBJ2-1
CDR3: CASSLGQGLYNEQFF
DNA: TGTGCCAGCAGCCTGGGACAGGGACTTTACAATGAGCAGTTCTTC

D: .
length: 13
V: TRBV28
size: many
J: TRBJ1-4
CDR3: CASSLPWGEKLFF
DNA: TGTGCCAGCAGTCTCCCTTGGGGTGAAAAACTGTTTTTT

D: .
length: 15
V: TRBV27
size: .
J: TRBJ2-7
CDR3: CASSLWSDSAYEQYF
DNA: TGTGCCAGCAGTTTATGGAGCGACTCTGCCTACGAGCAGTACTTC

D: .
length: 17
V: TRBV2
size: .
J: TRBJ2-2
CDR3: CASSSQMGKEITGELFF
DNA: TGTGCCAGCAGTTCCCAAATGGGGAAGGAGATCACCGGGGAGCTGTTTTTT

D: .
length: 17
V: TRBV6-6
size: few
J: TRBJ1-6
CDR3: CASSYSGAGGNNSPLHF
DNA: TGTGCCAGCAGTTACTCGGGCGCGGGGGGCAATAATTCACCCCTCCACTTT

D: .
length: 14
V: TRBV20-1
size: few
J: TRBJ2-5
CDR3: CSALPPGLQETQYF
DNA: TGCAGTGCTCTCCCTCCGGGACTTCAAGAGACCCAGTACTTC

D: .
length: 14
V: TRBV2
size: many
J: TRBJ1-4
CDR3: CASRADVRNEKLFF
DNA: TGTGCCAGCAGAGCCGACGTGAGAAATGAAAAACTGTTTTTT

D: .
length: 12
V: TRBV2
size: many
J: TRBJ1-3
CDR3: CASSESGNTIYF
DNA: TGTGCCAGCAGTGAAAGTGGAAACACCATATATTTT

D: .
length: 13
V: TRBV19
size: few
J: TRBJ1-1
CDR3: CASSIDVDTEAFF
DNA: TGTGCCAGTAGTATAGATGTAGATACTGAAGCTTTCTTT

D: .
length: 12
V: TRBV14
size: many
J: TRBJ2-7
CDR3: CASSPPSSGQYF
DNA: TGTGCCAGCAGCCCCCCAAGTTCGGGGCAGTACTTC

D: .
length: 15
V: TRBV10-3
size: many
J: TRBJ2-6
CDR3: CAISQQHSGANVLTF
DNA: TGTGCCATCAGTCAGCAACACTCTGGGGCCAACGTCCTGACTTTC

D: .
length: 15
V: TRBV28
size: many
J: TRBJ1-2
CDR3: CASSDSGAPYYGYTF
DNA: TGTGCCAGCAGCGACTCCGGGGCTCCATACTATGGCTACACCTTC

D: .
length: 17
V: TRBV7-9
size: many
J: TRBJ2-1
CDR3: CASSPRGRGSSYNEQFF
DNA: TGTGCCAGCAGCCCGAGGGGTCGGGGTAGCTCCTACAATGAGCAGTTCTTC

D: .
length: 14
V: TRBV3-1
size: many
J: TRBJ1-1
CDR3: CASSQVGGPTEAFF
DNA: TGTGCCAGCAGCCAAGTAGGGGGACCCACTGAAGCTTTCTTT

D: TRBD1
length: 16
V: TRBV7-3
size: .
J: TRBJ1-1
CDR3: CASSPLGQAQNTEAFF
DNA: TGTGCCAGCAGCCCACTGGGACAGGCCCAAAACACTGAAGCTTTCTTT

D: TRBD1
length: 13
V: TRBV20-1
size: few
J: TRBJ2-7
CDR3: CSASRQGGDEQYF
DNA: TGCAGTGCCTCTCGACAGGGTGGAGACGAGCAGTACTTC

D: .
length: 15
V: TRBV15
size: .
J: TRBJ2-2
CDR3: CATSRERDLTGELFF
DNA: TGTGCCACCAGCAGAGAGCGGGACCTCACCGGGGAGCTGTTTTTT

D: TRBD2
length: 18
V: TRBV20-1
size: few
J: TRBJ2-7
CDR3: CSARDLKGLAGGIYEQYF
DNA: TGCAGTGCTAGAGATCTCAAAGGACTAGCGGGAGGTATCTACGAGCAGTACTTC

D: TRBD1
length: 14
V: TRBV5-1
size: .
J: TRBJ2-3
CDR3: CASSRGQLTDTQYF
DNA: TGCGCCAGCAGCAGGGGACAGCTCACAGATACGCAGTATTTT

D: .
length: 16
V: TRBV24-1
size: many
J: TRBJ2-5
CDR3: CATSDFEDGYQETQYF
DNA: TGTGCCACCAGTGATTTCGAAGACGGGTACCAAGAGACCCAGTACTTC

D: TRBD1
length: 15
V: TRBV6-2/TRBV6-3
size: many
J: TRBJ1-2
CDR3: CASSYGGQGASGYTF
DNA: TGTGCCAGCAGTTACGGGGGACAGGGGGCAAGTGGCTACACCTTC

D: TRBD2
length: 15
V: TRBV7-8
size: many
J: TRBJ2-7
CDR3: CASSSGGRDPYEQYF
DNA: TGTGCCAGCAGCTCGGGCGGGAGGGACCCCTACGAGCAGTACTTC

D: .
length: 14
V: TRBV28
size: many
J: TRBJ1-4
CDR3: CASSFTQFNEKLFF
DNA: TGTGCCAGCAGTTTTACACAGTTTAATGAAAAACTGTTTTTT

D: .
length: 12
V: TRBV6-1
size: many
J: TRBJ1-1
CDR3: CASRRLGGLAFF
DNA: TGTGCCAGCAGGAGACTTGGGGGGTTGGCTTTCTTT

D: .
length: 11
V: TRBV30
size: .
J: TRBJ2-1
CDR3: CAWTVYNEQFF
DNA: TGTGCCTGGACAGTTTACAATGAGCAGTTCTTC

D: .
length: 18
V: TRBV7-2
size: .
J: TRBJ1-3
CDR3: CASSLEGPTAAYGNTIYF
DNA: TGTGCCAGCAGCTTAGAGGGCCCCACAGCCGCTTATGGAAACACCATATATTTT

D: TRBD2
length: 14
V: TRBV2
size: .
J: TRBJ2-5
CDR3: CASCSSGRPETQYF
DNA: TGTGCCAGTTGTTCCAGCGGGAGACCAGAGACCCAGTACTTC

D: .
length: 15
V: TRBV12-3/TRBV12-4
size: many
J: TRBJ2-4
CDR3: CASRRHVSTKNIQYF
DNA: TGTGCCAGCAGAAGACACGTTTCTACCAAAAACATTCAGTACTTC

D: .
length: 14
V: TRBV27
size: .
J: TRBJ2-7
CDR3: CASSGTLRSYEQYF
DNA: TGTGCCAGCAGTGGGACTCTGCGCTCCTACGAGCAGTACTTC